These T cell receptor beta chains were read from a single sample in a study of blood T cell repertoires in COVID-19. Only in-frame clones appear in the TCRdb table, and some are missing; sequencing was by immunoSEQ multiplex PCR. The table has around 33,000 clones, roughly four fifths seen once. Sequencing used peripheral blood. Receptor source: a human donor in a cohort sampled during active COVID-19. The CDR3 runs from the conserved cysteine through the conserved F or W. Fields, in order: CDR3 DNA, CDR3 protein, CDR3 length, D gene, V gene, clone size, J gene. D genes are given only for firm matches. Where a row states a size, it is once, few, many or the class of an expanded clone; other rows omit it.

CDR3nt: TGCGCCAGCAGTGGGGGACTAGCGGGGGGAGAGACCCAGTACTTC
CDR3aa: CASSGGLAGGETQYF
len: 15
d_gene: TRBD2
v_gene: TRBV10-2
abundance: few
j_gene: TRBJ2-5

CDR3nt: TGTGCCAGCAGCCACAGGTCCTATGGCTACACCTTC
CDR3aa: CASSHRSYGYTF
len: 12
d_gene: .
v_gene: TRBV3-1/TRBV3-2
abundance: .
j_gene: TRBJ1-2

CDR3nt: TGTGCCAGCATGACTGGCTACGAGCAGTACTTC
CDR3aa: CASMTGYEQYF
len: 11
d_gene: .
v_gene: TRBV28
abundance: .
j_gene: TRBJ2-7

CDR3nt: TGCGCCAGCCCCTGGTCGCCCTGGGGGGAGAGCTCCTATAATTCACCCCTCCACTTT
CDR3aa: CASPWSPWGESSYNSPLHF
len: 19
d_gene: .
v_gene: TRBV10-1
abundance: few
j_gene: TRBJ1-6

CDR3nt: TGTGCCAGCAGCCCGTTCGGGGCGGGGGCCACCGGGGAGCTGTTTTTT
CDR3aa: CASSPFGAGATGELFF
len: 16
d_gene: .
v_gene: TRBV14
abundance: few
j_gene: TRBJ2-2

CDR3nt: TGTGCCAGCAGCTTAGCGCTTATGACTAGCGACGGGGAGCTGTTTTTT
CDR3aa: CASSLALMTSDGELFF
len: 16
d_gene: TRBD2
v_gene: TRBV7-9
abundance: .
j_gene: TRBJ2-2

CDR3nt: TGTGCCAGCAGCAAAGGGACAGGGACTATTACAGATACGCAGTATTTT
CDR3aa: CASSKGTGTITDTQYF
len: 16
d_gene: TRBD1
v_gene: TRBV6-2/TRBV6-3
abundance: .
j_gene: TRBJ2-3

CDR3nt: TGTGCCATCCGCAGGGGGCCGACCTATAATTCACCCCTCCACTTT
CDR3aa: CAIRRGPTYNSPLHF
len: 15
d_gene: TRBD1
v_gene: TRBV7-9
abundance: once
j_gene: TRBJ1-6

CDR3nt: TGTGCCAGCAGCGTAGTAGCAGGGGGTTCGGCCGAGCAGTACTTC
CDR3aa: CASSVVAGGSAEQYF
len: 15
d_gene: TRBD1
v_gene: TRBV9
abundance: .
j_gene: TRBJ2-7

CDR3nt: TGTGCCAGCAGCCAATCTTCTGGAGGCATTGGGACTAATGAAAAACTGTTTTTT
CDR3aa: CASSQSSGGIGTNEKLFF
len: 18
d_gene: .
v_gene: TRBV3-1/TRBV3-2
abundance: few
j_gene: TRBJ1-4

CDR3nt: TGTGCCAGCAGCCCTAGACAGGGGGTAGGGGGGCAGCCCCAGCATTTT
CDR3aa: CASSPRQGVGGQPQHF
len: 16
d_gene: TRBD1
v_gene: TRBV7-8
abundance: few
j_gene: TRBJ1-5

CDR3nt: TGCAGCGTGACAGATACAGACTATGGCTACACCTTC
CDR3aa: CSVTDTDYGYTF
len: 12
d_gene: .
v_gene: TRBV29-1
abundance: .
j_gene: TRBJ1-2

CDR3nt: TGCGCCAGCAGCTTGGTTCCGGTTAGCGGGGGGGCAGATACGCAGTATTTT
CDR3aa: CASSLVPVSGGADTQYF
len: 17
d_gene: TRBD2
v_gene: TRBV5-1
abundance: once
j_gene: TRBJ2-3

CDR3nt: TGTGCCAGCAGCCAAACTAGCGGGGGGGCGAGCACAGATACGCAGTATTTT
CDR3aa: CASSQTSGGASTDTQYF
len: 17
d_gene: TRBD2
v_gene: TRBV3-1/TRBV3-2
abundance: .
j_gene: TRBJ2-3

CDR3nt: TGTGCCAGCAGTTCAGGGGGAAGCAATCAGCCCCAGCATTTT
CDR3aa: CASSSGGSNQPQHF
len: 14
d_gene: TRBD1
v_gene: TRBV6-5
abundance: .
j_gene: TRBJ1-5

CDR3nt: TGTGCCAGCAGCTTAGATCAGAGGAGCTATACGCAGTATTTT
CDR3aa: CASSLDQRSYTQYF
len: 14
d_gene: .
v_gene: TRBV11-2
abundance: few
j_gene: TRBJ2-3

CDR3nt: TGTGCCAGCAGTGTACCTAGCGGGGGCCACCGCTTC
CDR3aa: CASSVPSGGHRF
len: 12
d_gene: TRBD2
v_gene: TRBV2
abundance: .
j_gene: TRBJ2-7

CDR3nt: TGTGCCAGCAGCCAAGGTGGCGGGGGCTCCTACAATGAGCAGTTCTTC
CDR3aa: CASSQGGGGSYNEQFF
len: 16
d_gene: TRBD2
v_gene: TRBV4-2
abundance: few
j_gene: TRBJ2-1

CDR3nt: TGTGCCAGCAGCATTCGACTAGCGGGGGGGCCGAAATTCGTAACCGACGAGCAGTACTTC
CDR3aa: CASSIRLAGGPKFVTDEQYF
len: 20
d_gene: .
v_gene: TRBV21-1
abundance: .
j_gene: TRBJ2-7

CDR3nt: TGTGCCAGCAGCAAAGTTGGCAGGGGGCCCAACAATCAGCCCCAGCATTTT
CDR3aa: CASSKVGRGPNNQPQHF
len: 17
d_gene: .
v_gene: TRBV21-1
abundance: .
j_gene: TRBJ1-5

CDR3nt: TGTGCCAGCAGTAGGACAGTCTACTACGAGCAGTACTTC
CDR3aa: CASSRTVYYEQYF
len: 13
d_gene: .
v_gene: TRBV27
abundance: .
j_gene: TRBJ2-7

CDR3nt: TGTGCCACCAAGGAGGCAGGGGCCAGCACCGGGGAGCTGTTTTTT
CDR3aa: CATKEAGASTGELFF
len: 15
d_gene: .
v_gene: TRBV24-1
abundance: few
j_gene: TRBJ2-2

CDR3nt: TGCGCCAGCAGCCAAGAGGAGACAGGGGGCGTCTTACGGGGCACTGAAGCTTTCTTT
CDR3aa: CASSQEETGGVLRGTEAFF
len: 19
d_gene: TRBD1
v_gene: TRBV4-3
abundance: .
j_gene: TRBJ1-1

CDR3nt: TGTGCCAGCAGCCAGCAGGGCGCCACTGAAGCTTTCTTT
CDR3aa: CASSQQGATEAFF
len: 13
d_gene: .
v_gene: TRBV7-8
abundance: .
j_gene: TRBJ1-1

CDR3nt: TGTGCCAGCTCACTGACAGGGTGGGGGCTTATGGAGCAGTACTTC
CDR3aa: CASSLTGWGLMEQYF
len: 15
d_gene: TRBD1
v_gene: TRBV18
abundance: .
j_gene: TRBJ2-7

CDR3nt: TGTGCCAGCAGCGTAGAGTCTAGCGGGAGGTACAATGAGCAGTTCTTC
CDR3aa: CASSVESSGRYNEQFF
len: 16
d_gene: TRBD2
v_gene: TRBV9
abundance: .
j_gene: TRBJ2-1

CDR3nt: TGTGCCAGCAGCTTACCGACTAGCGGGTGGGATACGCAGTATTTT
CDR3aa: CASSLPTSGWDTQYF
len: 15
d_gene: TRBD2
v_gene: TRBV7-2
abundance: .
j_gene: TRBJ2-3

CDR3nt: TGTGCCAGCAGTTCCCTGACAGGGCTGCACACTGAAGCTTTCTTT
CDR3aa: CASSSLTGLHTEAFF
len: 15
d_gene: TRBD1
v_gene: TRBV28
abundance: .
j_gene: TRBJ1-1

CDR3nt: TGTGCCAGCAGCTTAGGCGGGGGGCCAGATACGCAGTATTTT
CDR3aa: CASSLGGGPDTQYF
len: 14
d_gene: TRBD2
v_gene: TRBV11-2
abundance: .
j_gene: TRBJ2-3

CDR3nt: TGTGCCAGCAGCTTGGGGACTAGCGGGGGTAATGAGCAGTTCTTC
CDR3aa: CASSLGTSGGNEQFF
len: 15
d_gene: TRBD2
v_gene: TRBV11-2
abundance: once
j_gene: TRBJ2-1

CDR3nt: TGCGCCAGCAGTGAACGGACAGGGTACAATGAAGCTTTCTTT
CDR3aa: CASSERTGYNEAFF
len: 14
d_gene: TRBD1
v_gene: TRBV10-2
abundance: .
j_gene: TRBJ1-1

CDR3nt: TGCGCCAGCAGCCAAGATGGGGGGTTTTACACAGATACGCAGTATTTT
CDR3aa: CASSQDGGFYTDTQYF
len: 16
d_gene: .
v_gene: TRBV4-3
abundance: .
j_gene: TRBJ2-3

CDR3nt: TGTGCCAGCAGTGCCCGGGAGAGCTCTGGAAACACCATATATTTT
CDR3aa: CASSARESSGNTIYF
len: 15
d_gene: .
v_gene: TRBV2
abundance: few
j_gene: TRBJ1-3

CDR3nt: TGTGCCAGCAGTGAAGGCTGGTCAGGGGTCAGGACTGAAGCTTTCTTT
CDR3aa: CASSEGWSGVRTEAFF
len: 16
d_gene: .
v_gene: TRBV2
abundance: few
j_gene: TRBJ1-1

CDR3nt: TGCAGCGTTGGGTCCAGGGGAGCTGGGGCCAACGTCCTGACTTTC
CDR3aa: CSVGSRGAGANVLTF
len: 15
d_gene: .
v_gene: TRBV29-1
abundance: .
j_gene: TRBJ2-6

CDR3nt: TGCGCCAGCAGCTTGGCGACAACGAACACCGGGGAGCTGTTTTTT
CDR3aa: CASSLATTNTGELFF
len: 15
d_gene: .
v_gene: TRBV5-1
abundance: .
j_gene: TRBJ2-2

CDR3nt: TGTGCCAGCAGCTCCGGGACAGGGTTCCGCAATGAGCAGTTCTTC
CDR3aa: CASSSGTGFRNEQFF
len: 15
d_gene: TRBD1
v_gene: TRBV7-2
abundance: .
j_gene: TRBJ2-1

CDR3nt: TGTGCCAGCAGTGAAGAGTCCAGGGGGTTTGACGAGCAGTACTTC
CDR3aa: CASSEESRGFDEQYF
len: 15
d_gene: TRBD1
v_gene: TRBV2
abundance: .
j_gene: TRBJ2-7

CDR3nt: TGTGCCAGCAGCCTTGGGCTAGCCCAAGAGATCCAGTACTTC
CDR3aa: CASSLGLAQEIQYF
len: 14
d_gene: .
v_gene: TRBV5-4
abundance: .
j_gene: TRBJ2-5

CDR3nt: TGTGCCAGTAGAGGGCGGAGACAGGGGTTTCAGGGCTATGGCTACACCTTC
CDR3aa: CASRGRRQGFQGYGYTF
len: 17
d_gene: TRBD1
v_gene: TRBV19
abundance: few
j_gene: TRBJ1-2

CDR3nt: TGTGCCAGCAGCCCGGGCGGGCAGGCGAACACCGGGGAGCTGTTTTTT
CDR3aa: CASSPGGQANTGELFF
len: 16
d_gene: .
v_gene: TRBV7-8
abundance: .
j_gene: TRBJ2-2

CDR3nt: TGTGCCAGCAGCTTGGCCAGGGGGCCCTCCAGAGGGTATGGCTACACCTTC
CDR3aa: CASSLARGPSRGYGYTF
len: 17
d_gene: TRBD1
v_gene: TRBV5-5
abundance: .
j_gene: TRBJ1-2

CDR3nt: TGTGCCAGCAGCTTGCTGGGGGGAAGGGACAGGGGTGAGACCCAGTACTTC
CDR3aa: CASSLLGGRDRGETQYF
len: 17
d_gene: TRBD1
v_gene: TRBV7-9
abundance: .
j_gene: TRBJ2-5

CDR3nt: TGTGCCAGCAGCTTGGCCTTGAGGGATGAAGGGGAGCTGTTTTTT
CDR3aa: CASSLALRDEGELFF
len: 15
d_gene: .
v_gene: TRBV5-4
abundance: .
j_gene: TRBJ2-2

CDR3nt: TGTGCCACCAGCACCAACAGGGGTGGCACAGATACGCAGTATTTT
CDR3aa: CATSTNRGGTDTQYF
len: 15
d_gene: TRBD1
v_gene: TRBV15
abundance: .
j_gene: TRBJ2-3

CDR3nt: TGTGCCAGCAGAACGACAGGGGCAAACACTGAAGCTTTCTTT
CDR3aa: CASRTTGANTEAFF
len: 14
d_gene: TRBD1
v_gene: TRBV6-5
abundance: .
j_gene: TRBJ1-1

CDR3nt: TGTGCCAGTAGTACCTGGTCGCTCGGGCAGTTCTTC
CDR3aa: CASSTWSLGQFF
len: 12
d_gene: .
v_gene: TRBV19
abundance: .
j_gene: TRBJ2-1

CDR3nt: TGTGCCGGCCACCCGGGACAGGCTAACTATGGCTACACCTTC
CDR3aa: CAGHPGQANYGYTF
len: 14
d_gene: TRBD1
v_gene: TRBV6-1
abundance: .
j_gene: TRBJ1-2

CDR3nt: TGTGCCAGTAGCGGACAGACCCAAGGGCCCCAGCATTTT
CDR3aa: CASSGQTQGPQHF
len: 13
d_gene: .
v_gene: TRBV19
abundance: .
j_gene: TRBJ1-5

CDR3nt: TGTGCCAGCCTCCCTAGCGGGAGGGGGGGCACAGATACGCAGTATTTT
CDR3aa: CASLPSGRGGTDTQYF
len: 16
d_gene: TRBD2
v_gene: TRBV6-6
abundance: few
j_gene: TRBJ2-3

CDR3nt: TGTGCCAGTAGTATAGATCACACTCCTCAGGGGACTGAAGCTTTCTTT
CDR3aa: CASSIDHTPQGTEAFF
len: 16
d_gene: .
v_gene: TRBV19
abundance: .
j_gene: TRBJ1-1

CDR3nt: TGTGCCAGCAGCTTTGGGACAAGCTCCTACGAGCAGTACTTC
CDR3aa: CASSFGTSSYEQYF
len: 14
d_gene: .
v_gene: TRBV7-9
abundance: .
j_gene: TRBJ2-7

CDR3nt: TGTGCCAGCAGTTTATTTGTTAATTGGGCTAGCGGGAGATTGGGTGAGCAGTTCTTC
CDR3aa: CASSLFVNWASGRLGEQFF
len: 19
d_gene: TRBD2
v_gene: TRBV28
abundance: .
j_gene: TRBJ2-1

CDR3nt: TGTGCCAGCACCCGGGACACTGGAAACACCATATATTTT
CDR3aa: CASTRDTGNTIYF
len: 13
d_gene: .
v_gene: TRBV5-5
abundance: once
j_gene: TRBJ1-3